Listed below are T cell receptor beta chains from one sample, sequenced in a study of T cell clones after liver transplantation. Measured with immunoSEQ multiplex PCR; TCRdb has only the in-frame clones, and not every one. This repertoire shows about 75,000 clones, under 90% found once; its top ten account for 2.1%. The sample here was CD4+ T cells from blood, taken less than 50 months after liver transplant. These receptors all stem from a human patient who received a liver transplant. Some T cells may originate from the graft donor. The CDR3 runs from the conserved cysteine through the conserved F or W. A D gene is named only where the DNA matches it firmly. Expanded clones are given a class, and other clones once, few, many or no size at all.

TRBD2	.	TRBV4-3	TRBJ2-5	TGCGCCAGCAGCCAAGAAGCGGGGGTCTTCCAAGAGACCCAGTACTTC	CASSQEAGVFQETQYF
.	.	TRBV6-5	TRBJ2-2	TGTGCCACTCTGGGTACGACGGGCACCGGGGAGCTGTTTTTT	CATLGTTGTGELFF
TRBD1	.	TRBV23-1	TRBJ1-3	TGCGCCAGCAGTAATGGACAGGGGTCAGGAAACACCATATATTTT	CASSNGQGSGNTIYF
.	.	TRBV29-1	TRBJ2-3	TGCAGCGTTGGCGTATCTAGCACAGATACGCAGTATTTT	CSVGVSSTDTQYF
.	.	TRBV1	TRBJ2-1	TGCACCAGCAGCCAAGAAACACGGTCAAGGGAGCGGGACCCCTACAATGAGCAGTTCTTC	CTSSQETRSRERDPYNEQFF
TRBD1	.	TRBV27	TRBJ2-3	TGTGCCAGCAGTTTCGACAGGGCTCCAGATACGCAGTATTTT	CASSFDRAPDTQYF
TRBD2	.	TRBV30	TRBJ2-4	TGTGCCTGGAGTGTAAGGGTGGGGCTAGCGGGAGATACGAGCATTCAGTACTTC	CAWSVRVGLAGDTSIQYF
.	.	TRBV2	TRBJ1-1	TGTGCCAGCAGTGAAGCTTGGCCGCTCCCCACTGAAGCTTTCTTT	CASSEAWPLPTEAFF
.	few	TRBV29-1	TRBJ2-5	TGCAGCGTTGGGTCTAGGGAGACCCAGTACTTC	CSVGSRETQYF
TRBD2	.	TRBV7-9	TRBJ2-5	TGTGCCAGCAGCCCTCCGCGGGGGGTCGTAGAGACCCAGTACTTC	CASSPPRGVVETQYF
.	.	TRBV6-5	TRBJ2-1	TGTGCCAGCAGTTACTCGAATCGTGGTCTTTACAATGAGCAGTTCTTC	CASSYSNRGLYNEQFF
.	.	TRBV14	TRBJ2-5	TGTGCCAGCAGCCTGTTGGGGGTCAGGGAGACCCAGTACTTC	CASSLLGVRETQYF
TRBD1	.	TRBV7-9	TRBJ1-2	TGTGCCAGCAGCAACCCGGGACAGTCTCGTCTCTCCTATGGCTACACCTTC	CASSNPGQSRLSYGYTF
.	few	TRBV7-8	TRBJ1-1	TGTGCCAGCAGCTTACAGGGTCGGAGCACTGAAGCTTTCTTT	CASSLQGRSTEAFF
.	.	TRBV2	TRBJ1-4	TGTGCCAGCAGTGAGGGAGAATATGAAAAACTGTTTTTT	CASSEGEYEKLFF
.	.	TRBV5-6	TRBJ1-4	TGTGCCAGCAGCCTAAGATGGGAAAAACTGTTTTTT	CASSLRWEKLFF